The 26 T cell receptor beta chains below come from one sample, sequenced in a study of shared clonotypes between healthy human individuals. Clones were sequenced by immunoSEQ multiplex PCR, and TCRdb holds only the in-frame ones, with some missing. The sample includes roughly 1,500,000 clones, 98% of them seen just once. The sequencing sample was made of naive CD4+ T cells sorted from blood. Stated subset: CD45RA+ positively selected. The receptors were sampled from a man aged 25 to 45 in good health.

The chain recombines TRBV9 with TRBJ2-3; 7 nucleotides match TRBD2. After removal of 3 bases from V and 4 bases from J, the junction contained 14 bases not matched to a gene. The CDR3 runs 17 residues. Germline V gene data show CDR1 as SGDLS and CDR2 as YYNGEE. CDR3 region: CASSEPQPGLLPDTQYF. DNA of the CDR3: TGTGCCAGCAGCGAACCGCAACCGGGACTACTACCAGATACGCAGTATTTT.

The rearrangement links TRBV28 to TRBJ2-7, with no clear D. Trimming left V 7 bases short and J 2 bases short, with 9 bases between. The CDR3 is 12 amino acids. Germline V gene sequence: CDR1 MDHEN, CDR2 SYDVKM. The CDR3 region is CASTSRAYEQYF. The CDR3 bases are TGTGCCAGCACCTCCCGGGCCTACGAGCAGTACTTC.

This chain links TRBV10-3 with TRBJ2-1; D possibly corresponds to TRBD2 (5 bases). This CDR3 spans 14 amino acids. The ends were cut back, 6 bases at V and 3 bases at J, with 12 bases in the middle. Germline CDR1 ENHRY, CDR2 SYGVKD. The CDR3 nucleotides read TGTGCCATCAGGCCGAGCGGAAACTACAATGAGCAGTTCTTC. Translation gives CAIRPSGNYNEQFF.

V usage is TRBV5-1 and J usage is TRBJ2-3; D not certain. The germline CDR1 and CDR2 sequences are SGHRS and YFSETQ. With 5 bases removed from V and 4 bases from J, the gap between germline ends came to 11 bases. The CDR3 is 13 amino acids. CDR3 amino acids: CASRRAAPDTQYF. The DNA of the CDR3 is TGCGCCAGCAGACGTGCGGCTCCAGATACGCAGTATTTT.

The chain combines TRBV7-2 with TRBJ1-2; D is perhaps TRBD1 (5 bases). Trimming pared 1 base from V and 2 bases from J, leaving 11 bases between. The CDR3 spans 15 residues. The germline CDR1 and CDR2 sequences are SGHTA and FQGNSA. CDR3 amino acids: CASSLVEGRNYGYTF. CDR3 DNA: TGTGCCAGCAGCTTAGTGGAGGGGCGCAACTATGGCTACACCTTC. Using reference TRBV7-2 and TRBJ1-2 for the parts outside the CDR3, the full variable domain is GAGVSQSPSNKVTEKGKDVELRCDPISGHTALYWYRQSLGQGLEFLIYFQGNSAPDKSGLPSDRFSAERTGGSVSTLTIQRTQQEDSAVYLCASSLVEGRNYGYTFGSGTRLTVV.

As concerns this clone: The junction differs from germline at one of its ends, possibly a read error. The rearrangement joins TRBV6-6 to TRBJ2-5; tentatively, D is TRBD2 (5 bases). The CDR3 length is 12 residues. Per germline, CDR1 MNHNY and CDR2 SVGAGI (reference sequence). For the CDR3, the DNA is TGTGCCAGCACCCCACATGGGCGGGCCCCGAACTTC. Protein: CASTPHGRAPNF.

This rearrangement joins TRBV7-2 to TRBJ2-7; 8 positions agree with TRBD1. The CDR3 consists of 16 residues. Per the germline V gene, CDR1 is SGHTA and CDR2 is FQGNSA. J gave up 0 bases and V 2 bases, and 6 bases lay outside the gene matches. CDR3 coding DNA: TGTGCCAGCAGCTTACGACAGGGGATTCGCTCCTACGAGCAGTACTTC. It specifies CASSLRQGIRSYEQYF. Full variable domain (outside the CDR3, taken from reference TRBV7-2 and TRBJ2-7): GAGVSQSPSNKVTEKGKDVELRCDPISGHTALYWYRQSLGQGLEFLIYFQGNSAPDKSGLPSDRFSAERTGGSVSTLTIQRTQQEDSAVYLCASSLRQGIRSYEQYFGPGTRLTVT.

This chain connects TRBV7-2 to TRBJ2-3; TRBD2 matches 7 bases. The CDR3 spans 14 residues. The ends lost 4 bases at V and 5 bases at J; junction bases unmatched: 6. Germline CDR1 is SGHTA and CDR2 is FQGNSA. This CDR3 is CASSSRVAGDTQYF. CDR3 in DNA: TGTGCCAGCAGCTCCCGGGTAGCGGGAGATACGCAGTATTTT. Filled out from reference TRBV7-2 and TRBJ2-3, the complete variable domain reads GAGVSQSPSNKVTEKGKDVELRCDPISGHTALYWYRQSLGQGLEFLIYFQGNSAPDKSGLPSDRFSAERTGGSVSTLTIQRTQQEDSAVYLCASSSRVAGDTQYFGPGTRLTVL.

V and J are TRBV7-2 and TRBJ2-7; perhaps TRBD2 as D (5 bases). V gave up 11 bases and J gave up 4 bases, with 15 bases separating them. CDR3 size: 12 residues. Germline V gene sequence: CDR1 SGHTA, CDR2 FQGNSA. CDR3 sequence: CARGRWAYEQYF. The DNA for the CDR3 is TGTGCCCGCGGGCGTTGGGCTTACGAGCAGTACTTC.

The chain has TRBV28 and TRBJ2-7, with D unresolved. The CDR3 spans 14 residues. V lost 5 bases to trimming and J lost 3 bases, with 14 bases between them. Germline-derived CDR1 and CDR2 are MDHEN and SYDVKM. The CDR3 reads CASSQPPMRYEQYF. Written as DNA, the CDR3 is TGTGCCAGCAGTCAACCCCCCATGCGCTACGAGCAGTACTTC.

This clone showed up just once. The chain's CDR3 is CAISVLEGGGELFF. CDR3 bases: TGTGCCATCAGTGTTCTCGAGGGCGGCGGGGAGCTGTTTTTT. V is TRBV10-3 and J is TRBJ2-2; D is perhaps TRBD2 (5 bases). The V and J ends lost 4 bases and 7 bases respectively, with 13 bases between them. This CDR3 is 14 amino acids long. Germline V gene data show CDR1 as ENHRY and CDR2 as SYGVKD.

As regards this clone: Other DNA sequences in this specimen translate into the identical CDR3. CDR3 sequence: CASSLGTEAFF. CDR3 nucleotides: TGTGCCAGCTCACTCGGGACAGAAGCTTTCTTT. This chain joins TRBV18 and TRBJ1-1, with a tentative D call TRBD1 (6 bases). The CDR3 consists of 11 residues. Per the germline V gene, CDR1 is KGHSH and CDR2 is LQKENI. Trimming pared 4 bases from V and 8 bases from J, leaving 8 bases between.

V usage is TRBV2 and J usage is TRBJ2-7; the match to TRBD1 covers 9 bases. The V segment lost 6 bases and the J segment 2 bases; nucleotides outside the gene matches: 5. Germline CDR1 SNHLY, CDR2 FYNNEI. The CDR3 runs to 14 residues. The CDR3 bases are TGTGCCAGCAGGGCCCGGACAGGGGCCTACGAGCAGTACTTC. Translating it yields CASRARTGAYEQYF.

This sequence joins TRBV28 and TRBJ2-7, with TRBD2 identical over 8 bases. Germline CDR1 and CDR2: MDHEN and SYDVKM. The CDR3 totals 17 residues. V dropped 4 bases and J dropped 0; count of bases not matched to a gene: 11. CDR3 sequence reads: CASSSISGTSFSYEQYF. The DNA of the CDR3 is TGTGCCAGCAGTTCGATTTCCGGGACTAGTTTCTCCTACGAGCAGTACTTC.

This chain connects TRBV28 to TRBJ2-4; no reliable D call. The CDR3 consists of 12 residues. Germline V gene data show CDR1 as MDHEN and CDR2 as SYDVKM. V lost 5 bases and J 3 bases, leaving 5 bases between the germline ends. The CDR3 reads CASSNDKNIQYF. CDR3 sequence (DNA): TGTGCCAGCAGTAATGACAAAAACATTCAGTACTTC. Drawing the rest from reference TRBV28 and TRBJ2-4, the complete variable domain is DVKVTQSSRYLVKRTGEKVFLECVQDMDHENMFWYRQDPGLGLRLIYFSYDVKMKEKGDIPEGYSVSREKKERFSLILESASTNQTSMYLCASSNDKNIQYFGAGTRLSVL.

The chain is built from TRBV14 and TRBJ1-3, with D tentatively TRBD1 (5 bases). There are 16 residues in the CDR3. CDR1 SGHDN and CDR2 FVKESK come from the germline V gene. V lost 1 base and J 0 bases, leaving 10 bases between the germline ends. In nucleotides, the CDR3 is TGTGCCAGCAGCCAAGTGGGACGGTTCTCTGGAAACACCATATATTTT. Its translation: CASSQVGRFSGNTIYF.

The CDR3 DNA is TGCGCCAGCAGCTTAAATAGCGGGGGGACCCAGTACTTC. Encoded protein: CASSLNSGGTQYF. V and J are TRBV5-1 and TRBJ2-5; 9 bases line up with TRBD2. The germline CDR1 and CDR2 sequences are SGHRS and YFSETQ. CDR3 length equals 13 residues. Trimming took 2 bases from V and 7 from J; bases not matched to a gene: 3.

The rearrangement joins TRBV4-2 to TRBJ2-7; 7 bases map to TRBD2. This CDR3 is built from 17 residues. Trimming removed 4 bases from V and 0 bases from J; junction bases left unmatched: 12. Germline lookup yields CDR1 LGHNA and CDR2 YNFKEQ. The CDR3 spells CASSPGRRSDPSYEQYF. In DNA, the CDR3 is TGTGCCAGCAGCCCCGGGAGGAGGTCAGACCCCTCCTACGAGCAGTACTTC.

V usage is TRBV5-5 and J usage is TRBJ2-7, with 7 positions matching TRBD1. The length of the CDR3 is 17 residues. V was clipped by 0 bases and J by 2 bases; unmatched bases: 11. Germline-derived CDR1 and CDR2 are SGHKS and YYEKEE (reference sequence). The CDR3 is CASSLAFRDSGAYEQYF. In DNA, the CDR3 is TGTGCCAGCAGCTTGGCCTTTCGGGACAGCGGAGCCTACGAGCAGTACTTC. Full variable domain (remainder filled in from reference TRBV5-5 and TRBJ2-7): DAGVTQSPTHLIKTRGQQVTLRCSPISGHKSVSWYQQVLGQGPQFIFQYYEKEERGRGNFPDRFSARQFPNYSSELNVNALLLGDSALYLCASSLAFRDSGAYEQYFGPGTRLTVT.

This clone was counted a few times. The CDR3 here is CASSRGTTNYNEQFF. The CDR3 DNA follows: TGTGCCAGTAGTCGAGGGACTACGAACTACAATGAGCAGTTCTTC. The genes are TRBV19 and TRBJ2-1; 7 bases match TRBD2. Trimming took 5 bases from V and 3 from J; bases not matched to a gene: 7. The CDR3 is 15 residues long. CDR1 is LNHDA, CDR2 SQIVND, per germline (reference sequence). Full variable domain (remainder filled in from reference TRBV19 and TRBJ2-1): DGGITQSPKYLFRKEGQNVTLSCEQNLNHDAMYWYRQDPGQGLRLIYYSQIVNDFQKGDIAEGYSVSREKKESFPLTVTSAQKNPTAFYLCASSRGTTNYNEQFFGPGTRLTVL.

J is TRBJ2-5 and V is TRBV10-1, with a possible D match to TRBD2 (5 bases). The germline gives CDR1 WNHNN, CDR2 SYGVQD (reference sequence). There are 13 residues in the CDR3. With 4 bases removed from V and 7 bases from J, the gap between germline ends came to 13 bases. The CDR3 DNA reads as TGCGCCAGCAGTGTAGCCACACGGGGGACCCAGTACTTC. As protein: CASSVATRGTQYF.

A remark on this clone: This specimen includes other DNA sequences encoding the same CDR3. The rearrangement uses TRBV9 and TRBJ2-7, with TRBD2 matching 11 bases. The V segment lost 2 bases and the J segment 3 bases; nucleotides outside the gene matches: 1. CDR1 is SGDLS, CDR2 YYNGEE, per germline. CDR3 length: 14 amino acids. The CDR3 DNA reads TGTGCCAGCAGCGTGGGACTAGCGGTCTACGAGCAGTACTTC. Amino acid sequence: CASSVGLAVYEQYF.

In nucleotides, the CDR3 is TGCAGCGTGGCAAGGAGGGAGGGCTTAACCGGAGGGAGTGAGCAGTACTTC. Encoded protein: CSVARREGLTGGSEQYF. The chain is built from TRBV29-1 and TRBJ2-7; 7 bases are a match to TRBD2. This CDR3 contains 17 residues. Germline CDR1 reads SQVTM; CDR2 reads ANQGSEA. The junction had 24 bases not matched to a gene; V was cut back by 6 bases and J by 7 bases.

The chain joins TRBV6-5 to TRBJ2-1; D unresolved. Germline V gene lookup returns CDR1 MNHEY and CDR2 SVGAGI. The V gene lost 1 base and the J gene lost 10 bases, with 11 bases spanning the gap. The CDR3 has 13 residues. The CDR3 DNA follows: TGTGCCAGCAGTTACTTCCCAACCGGGGAGCAGTTCTTC. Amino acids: CASSYFPTGEQFF.

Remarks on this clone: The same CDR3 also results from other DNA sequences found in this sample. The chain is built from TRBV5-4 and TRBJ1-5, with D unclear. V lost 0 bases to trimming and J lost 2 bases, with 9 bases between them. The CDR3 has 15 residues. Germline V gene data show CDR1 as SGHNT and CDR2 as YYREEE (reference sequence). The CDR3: CASSLGGNGNQPQHF. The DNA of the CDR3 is TGTGCCAGCAGCTTGGGAGGGAACGGCAATCAGCCCCAGCATTTT. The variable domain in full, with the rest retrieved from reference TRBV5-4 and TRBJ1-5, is ETGVTQSPTHLIKTRGQQVTLRCSSQSGHNTVSWYQQALGQGPQFIFQYYREEENGRGNFPPRFSGLQFPNYSSELNVNALELDDSALYLCASSLGGNGNQPQHFGDGTRLSIL.

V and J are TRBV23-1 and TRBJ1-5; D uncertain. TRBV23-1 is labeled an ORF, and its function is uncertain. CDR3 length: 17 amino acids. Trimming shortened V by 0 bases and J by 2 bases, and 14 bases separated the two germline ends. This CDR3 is CASSQSTGFGGNQPQHF. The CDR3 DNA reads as TGCGCCAGCAGTCAATCGACCGGTTTTGGAGGCAATCAGCCCCAGCATTTT.